The T cell receptor (beta chain) under discussion was sequenced for a study of blood T cell repertoires in COVID-19. The germline V gene encodes CDR1 MGHDK and CDR2 SYGVNS. V lost 5 bases and J 1 base, leaving 6 bases between the germline ends. The CDR3 contains 14 residues. This clone was seen a single time. Here immunoSEQ multiplex PCR was the method, and the copy in TCRdb shows in-frame clones only, minus some. Here the sample spans about 210,000 clones, around 81% being singletons. The sequenced sample was PBMCs or T cells enriched from blood (not recorded which). This TCR was recovered from a woman in her forties or fifties with acute COVID-19. The rearrangement uses TRBV25-1 and TRBJ1-6; D unresolved. The CDR3 here is CASSRESYNSPLHF. CDR3 bases: TGTGCCAGCAGTCGGGAATCCTATAATTCACCCCTCCACTTT. Filled out from reference TRBV25-1 and TRBJ1-6, the complete variable domain reads EADIYQTPRYLVIGTGKKITLECSQTMGHDKMYWYQQDPGMELHLIHYSYGVNSTEKGDLSSESTVSRIRTEHFPLTLESARPSHTSQYLCASSRESYNSPLHFGNGTRLTVT.